The rows below give T cell receptor beta chains drawn from one sample of a study of blood T cell repertoires in COVID-19. TCRdb's table, derived via immunoSEQ multiplex PCR, lists solely in-frame clones and lacks some. The sample has some 180,000 clones, 88% seen once. The source material was peripheral blood. Receptors were obtained from a man in his fifties or sixties who had recovered from COVID-19. Each CDR3 is given with its conserved first and last residue. A D gene is named only where the DNA matches it firmly.

>TRBV28|TRBD1|TRBJ2-7
CASSGQGQYF
TGTGCCAGCAGTGGACAGGGACAGTACTTC
>TRBV27|.|TRBJ1-1
CASSLPEAFF
TGTGCCAGCAGCCTTCCTGAAGCTTTCTTT
>TRBV27|TRBD2|TRBJ2-3
CASSFYRGGLNTDTQYF
TGTGCCAGCAGTTTTTACCGGGGGGGCCTAAACACAGATACGCAGTATTTT
>TRBV11-2|.|TRBJ1-1
CASSSVDYPTEAFF
TGTGCCAGCAGCTCGGTGGACTACCCCACTGAAGCTTTCTTT
>TRBV5-3|.|TRBJ1-1
CARTLIEDRLEAFF
TGTGCCAGAACCCTAATAGAGGACAGACTTGAAGCTTTCTTT
>TRBV19|.|TRBJ1-5
CASSIAGGPKPQHF
TGTGCCAGTAGTATAGCGGGGGGCCCGAAGCCCCAGCATTTT
>TRBV27|TRBD1|TRBJ2-7
CASRAGGKKQYF
TGTGCCAGCAGGGCAGGGGGTAAAAAGCAGTACTTC
>TRBV7-2|TRBD1|TRBJ2-7
CASSPDRGSNEQYF
TGTGCCAGCAGCCCGGACAGGGGAAGCAACGAGCAGTACTTC
>TRBV12-5|.|TRBJ1-3
CASGPKANTIYF
TGTGCTAGTGGTCCTAAAGCAAACACCATATATTTT
>TRBV29-1|TRBD2|TRBJ2-7
CSATGTSVYEQYF
TGCAGCGCCACCGGGACTAGCGTCTACGAGCAGTACTTC
>TRBV19|TRBD1|TRBJ2-1
CASSVRQGATYNEQFF
TGTGCCAGTAGTGTCCGACAGGGGGCTACCTACAATGAGCAGTTCTTC
>TRBV19|TRBD1|TRBJ1-3
CASSILGTGGRNTIYF
TGTGCCAGTAGTATCCTCGGGACAGGGGGCAGAAACACCATATATTTT
>TRBV19|TRBD2|TRBJ2-2
CASSIGAWSSGGKTGELFF
TGTGCCAGTAGTATAGGAGCGTGGTCTAGCGGGGGGAAAACCGGGGAGCTGTTTTTT